This paragraph reports one TCR beta chain. Data came from immunoSEQ multiplex PCR; TCRdb stores just in-frame clones and leaves some out. The sample includes roughly 500,000 clones, around three quarters of them seen just once. These data are taken from a study of shared T cell receptors in the human thymus. The V segment lost 1 base and the J segment 5 bases; nucleotides outside the gene matches: 13. Germline lookup yields CDR1 SGHTA and CDR2 FQGNSA. The CDR3 loop spans 19 amino acids. The same specimen was also included in a second study, on human thymus T cells. According to that study: It was from resections taken during corrective heart surgery that the thymus tissue came. Related studies noted strongly shared thymic repertoires across unrelated people.

The chain couples TRBV7-2 to TRBJ2-1; 11 bases agree with TRBD2. The clonotype comes from a boy younger than two with a congenital heart defect. The sample was thymocytes. The CDR3 region has the DNA TGTGCCAGCAGCTTAGATGGGTCTAGCGGGAGGACCCATAACAATGAGCAGTTCTTC. Translating it yields CASSLDGSSGRTHNNEQFF.